This is a list of T cell receptor beta chains from one sample in a study of shared clonotypes between healthy human individuals. Sequenced by immunoSEQ multiplex PCR; TCRdb stores in-frame clones only, minus some. This repertoire shows millions of clones, about 93% found once; its top ten account for around 1.7%. Material: naive CD8+ T cells from PBMCs. The source of these receptors is a man aged 18 to 29 in good health. Some clones in this sample may be carry-over from other donors' samples. Each CDR3 is given with its conserved first and last residue. The D gene is left open where the match is weak. Size is stated for part of the rows, as once, few or many counts, or as a class when the clone is expanded.

v_gene: TRBV10-3
d_gene: -
abundance: once
j_gene: TRBJ2-7
CDR3aa: CAISESGGRDYEQYF
CDR3nt: TGTGCCATCAGTGAGTCTGGGGGCAGAGATTACGAGCAGTACTTC

v_gene: TRBV10-3
d_gene: TRBD1
abundance: few
j_gene: TRBJ1-1
CDR3aa: CAISDTSYRQGGTEAFF
CDR3nt: TGTGCCATCAGTGACACCTCTTACCGACAGGGTGGCACTGAAGCTTTCTTT

v_gene: TRBV10-1
d_gene: TRBD2
abundance: -
j_gene: TRBJ2-1
CDR3aa: CASSLSGRDNEQFF
CDR3nt: TGCGCCAGCAGTCTTAGCGGGAGGGACAATGAGCAGTTCTTC

v_gene: TRBV19
d_gene: TRBD1
abundance: -
j_gene: TRBJ1-5
CDR3aa: CASSDGTGNWQPQHF
CDR3nt: TGTGCCAGTAGTGACGGGACAGGGAATTGGCAGCCCCAGCATTTT

v_gene: TRBV11-2
d_gene: -
abundance: -
j_gene: TRBJ2-7
CDR3aa: CASSLELGAAAFPSYEQYF
CDR3nt: TGTGCCAGCAGCTTAGAACTGGGGGCTGCAGCTTTCCCCTCCTACGAGCAGTACTTC

v_gene: TRBV9
d_gene: -
abundance: -
j_gene: TRBJ2-1
CDR3aa: CASSVAGLQYNEQFF
CDR3nt: TGTGCCAGCAGCGTAGCGGGACTCCAATACAATGAGCAGTTCTTC

v_gene: TRBV9
d_gene: TRBD1
abundance: -
j_gene: TRBJ1-1
CDR3aa: CASSGPGQFIAFF
CDR3nt: TGTGCCAGCAGCGGACCGGGACAGTTCATCGCTTTCTTT

v_gene: TRBV9
d_gene: -
abundance: -
j_gene: TRBJ1-2
CDR3aa: CASFGRTKGGYTF
CDR3nt: TGTGCCAGCTTCGGTAGGACGAAAGGAGGCTACACCTTC

v_gene: TRBV11-3
d_gene: -
abundance: -
j_gene: TRBJ2-1
CDR3aa: CASSPPLSNEQFF
CDR3nt: TGTGCCAGCAGCCCACCACTAAGCAATGAGCAGTTCTTC

v_gene: TRBV6-5
d_gene: TRBD1
abundance: -
j_gene: TRBJ2-7
CDR3aa: CASSYSVGQGYYEQYF
CDR3nt: TGTGCCAGCAGTTACTCGGTAGGACAGGGGTACTACGAGCAGTACTTC

v_gene: TRBV7-9
d_gene: -
abundance: -
j_gene: TRBJ2-2
CDR3aa: CASSLEIGVFTGELFF
CDR3nt: TGTGCCAGCAGCTTAGAGATAGGGGTCTTCACCGGGGAGCTGTTTTTT

v_gene: TRBV19
d_gene: TRBD2
abundance: -
j_gene: TRBJ2-7
CDR3aa: CASRGLAEYEQYF
CDR3nt: TGTGCCAGTCGTGGACTAGCGGAGTACGAGCAGTACTTC

v_gene: TRBV9
d_gene: -
abundance: -
j_gene: TRBJ2-6
CDR3aa: CASSGSRESGANVLTF
CDR3nt: TGTGCCAGCAGCGGATCCAGGGAATCTGGGGCCAACGTCCTGACTTTC

v_gene: TRBV2
d_gene: -
abundance: -
j_gene: TRBJ1-4
CDR3aa: CAIVRVGDEKLFF
CDR3nt: TGTGCCATTGTCAGGGTGGGCGATGAAAAACTGTTTTTT

v_gene: TRBV29-1
d_gene: -
abundance: -
j_gene: TRBJ2-1
CDR3aa: CSVAGGSSGTGKFF
CDR3nt: -

v_gene: TRBV28
d_gene: -
abundance: -
j_gene: TRBJ2-7
CDR3aa: CASSFSSTEERYEQYF
CDR3nt: TGTGCCAGCAGTTTTTCTTCTACGGAGGAGCGCTACGAGCAGTACTTC

v_gene: TRBV6-5
d_gene: -
abundance: -
j_gene: TRBJ2-1
CDR3aa: CASSYSQGYNEQFF
CDR3nt: TGTGCCAGCAGTTACTCACAGGGCTACAATGAGCAGTTCTTC